These 30 T cell receptor beta chains were sequenced from one sample in a study of shared clonotypes between healthy human individuals. Profiled with immunoSEQ multiplex PCR; TCRdb holds only in-frame clones, not every one. The sample holds 1 million to 1.3 million clones; more than 75% are singletons and the top ten take roughly 0.61%. What was sequenced was memory CD4+ T cells from PBMCs. Subset in this sample: CD45RA-negative fraction. The receptor set was obtained from a young man in good health. Some clones in this sample may be carry-over from other donors' samples.

J is TRBJ2-2 and V is TRBV7-9; the match to TRBD1 covers 9 bases. Germline V gene lookup returns CDR1 SEHNR and CDR2 FQNEAQ (reference sequence). CDR3 length: 15 residues. J gave up 3 bases and V 3 bases, and 2 bases lay outside the gene matches. The CDR3 loop is CASSFTGGYTGELFF. The CDR3 coding sequence is TGTGCCAGCAGCTTTACAGGGGGCTACACCGGGGAGCTGTTTTTT.

The chain joins TRBV5-1 to TRBJ2-7, with D perhaps matching TRBD2 (5 bases). Germline V lookup: CDR1 SGHRS, CDR2 YFSETQ. This CDR3 comprises 21 residues. V was clipped by 1 base and J by 1 base, with 30 bases between them. The CDR3 region has the DNA TGCGCCAGCAGCTTGAGTTTCGAGGGTAGCCGACATAGCCCCTCTTCCTACGAGCAGTACTTC. It encodes CASSLSFEGSRHSPSSYEQYF.

The CDR3 DNA sequence: TGTGCCAGCAGCTTCCCAGACGGCTATGGCTACACCTTC. The encoded protein is CASSFPDGYGYTF. The rearrangement uses TRBV5-6 and TRBJ1-2, with D uncertain. Trimming removed 2 bases at V and 4 bases at J, with 9 bases between. This CDR3 has 13 residues. The germline V gene has CDR1 SGHDT and CDR2 YYEEEE.

A word on this clone: Other DNA sequences within the sample encode an identical CDR3. The chain recombines TRBV5-1 with TRBJ1-1; weak D call: TRBD1 (5 bases). This CDR3 comprises 14 residues. Trimming shortened V by 2 bases and J by 1 base, and 9 bases separated the two germline ends. The germline gives CDR1 SGHRS, CDR2 YFSETQ. The CDR3 region is CASSFQTGNTEAFF. The CDR3 region has the DNA TGCGCCAGCAGCTTCCAAACAGGGAACACTGAAGCTTTCTTT.

The chain is built from TRBV30 and TRBJ1-1; 7 bases line up with TRBD1. The V gene's germline CDR1 is GTSNPN and CDR2 SVGIG (reference sequence). J was trimmed by 0 bases and V by 3 bases; bases with no gene match: 4. The CDR3 is made up of 14 amino acids. The CDR3 sequence: CAWSRQGLNTEAFF. In DNA, the CDR3 is TGTGCCTGGAGCCGACAGGGCTTGAACACTGAAGCTTTCTTT.

The chain employs TRBV4-3 and TRBJ2-4; possible D gene TRBD1, 5 bases. This CDR3 has 15 residues. V shed 0 bases and J shed 3 bases, with 9 bases lying between them. Germline V lookup: CDR1 LGHNA, CDR2 YSLEER. The CDR3 sequence is CASSQEWGSKNIQYF. CDR3 bases: TGCGCCAGCAGCCAAGAATGGGGCAGCAAAAACATTCAGTACTTC.

This clone was picked up one time. This specimen includes other DNA sequences encoding the same CDR3. This rearrangement joins TRBV28 to TRBJ1-2; D call uncertain. The germline V gene encodes CDR1 MDHEN and CDR2 SYDVKM. The CDR3 length is 14 residues. V was trimmed by 2 bases and J by 8 bases, leaving 15 bases between them. For the CDR3, the DNA is TGTGCCAGCAGTTTAGGGTTGGCGGGAGGGGGCTACACCTTC. Protein: CASSLGLAGGGYTF.

This chain's CDR3 is CASSATNNYGYTF. In DNA, the CDR3 is TGTGCCAGCAGCGCAACAAATAACTATGGCTACACCTTC. The chain combines TRBV9 with TRBJ1-2, with no clear D. Germline values: CDR1 SGDLS, CDR2 YYNGEE. This CDR3 is 13 amino acids long. With 3 bases removed from V and 1 base from J, the gap between germline ends came to 7 bases.

The chain links TRBV11-3 to TRBJ2-5; D may be TRBD1 (6 bases). The length of the CDR3 is 13 residues. Germline CDR1 SGHNT, CDR2 YENEEA. V lost 6 bases and J lost 4, with 12 bases in between. The CDR3 DNA is TGTGCCAGCAGGAACGGACAGTCAGAGACCCAGTACTTC. Translating it yields CASRNGQSETQYF.

V gene TRBV11-3 combines with J gene TRBJ2-2; possible D gene TRBD2, 5 bases. From germline, CDR1 is SGHNT and CDR2 YENEEA. V was trimmed by 0 bases and J by 5 bases, leaving 13 bases between them. There are 16 residues in the CDR3. CDR3: CASSLDRSRETGELFF. CDR3 in DNA: TGTGCCAGCAGCTTAGATCGGAGCCGGGAAACCGGGGAGCTGTTTTTT.

In regard to this clone: The same CDR3 is also encoded by other DNA sequences in this sample. V gene TRBV5-1 combines with J gene TRBJ2-7; 7 nucleotides align to TRBD1. Trimming took 9 bases from V and 7 from J; bases not matched to a gene: 13. Germline CDR1 reads SGHRS; CDR2 reads YFSETQ. This CDR3 region has 13 residues. The chain's CDR3 is CATSPTGLTEQYF. The CDR3 coding sequence is TGCGCCACCTCACCGACAGGGCTAACTGAGCAGTACTTC.

The chain joins TRBV7-8 to TRBJ1-2; 8 bases map to TRBD1. Losses at the gene ends were 4 bases for V and 7 bases for J; bases not matched to a gene: 5. The CDR3 extends over 13 amino acids. Germline V gene lookup returns CDR1 SGHVS and CDR2 FQNEAQ. CDR3: CASSSGQGGGYTF. The CDR3, as DNA: TGTGCCAGCAGCTCTGGACAGGGTGGTGGCTACACCTTC.

V is TRBV25-1 and J is TRBJ2-3; D possibly corresponds to TRBD2 (5 bases). Germline-derived CDR1 and CDR2 are MGHDK and SYGVNS. Trimming pared 3 bases from V and 1 base from J, leaving 11 bases between. The CDR3 length is 15 residues. In nucleotides, the CDR3 is TGTGCCAGCAGTGACCCGGCCGGGGGCACAGATACGCAGTATTTT. This translates into CASSDPAGGTDTQYF.

The CDR3 protein is CASSLAAGEQYF. CDR3 nucleotides: TGTGCCAGCAGCTTAGCCGCAGGGGAGCAGTACTTC. The chain is built from TRBV7-8 and TRBJ2-7, with a weak D call TRBD1 (5 bases). This CDR3 contains 12 residues. Looked up from germline, CDR1 is SGHVS and CDR2 is FQNEAQ. V shed 0 bases and J shed 7 bases, with 7 bases lying between them. Full variable domain (missing parts from reference TRBV7-8 and TRBJ2-7): GAGVSQSPRYKVAKRGQDVALRCDPISGHVSLFWYQQALGQGPEFLTYFQNEAQLDKSGLPSDRFFAERPEGSVSTLKIQRTQQEDSAVYLCASSLAAGEQYFGPGTRLTVT.

This clone appeared once. The chain joins TRBV5-1 to TRBJ2-3; 14 bases align to TRBD2. The germline gives CDR1 SGHRS, CDR2 YFSETQ. After removal of 8 bases from V and 4 bases from J, the junction contained 6 bases not matched to a gene. CDR3 length: 15 residues. The chain's CDR3 is CASTGLAGGPDTQYF. CDR3 in DNA: TGCGCCAGTACCGGACTAGCGGGAGGCCCAGATACGCAGTATTTT.

The V call is TRBV18, the J call TRBJ1-3, with a tentative D call TRBD1 (6 bases). Trimming cost V 7 bases and J 0 bases, with 13 bases left between them. The CDR3 contains 15 residues. Germline CDR1 reads KGHSH; CDR2 reads LQKENI. CDR3 loop: CASLTGTNSGNTIYF. CDR3 nucleotide sequence: TGTGCCAGCTTAACCGGGACAAACTCTGGAAACACCATATATTTT.

The CDR3 loop reads CASSQARQGANGYTF. The DNA for the CDR3 is TGCGCCAGCAGCCAAGCCCGACAGGGGGCCAACGGCTACACCTTC. The rearrangement uses TRBV4-1 and TRBJ1-2, with 10 bases lining up with TRBD1. V trimming: 1 base; J trimming: 8 bases; junction bases outside the gene matches: 7. The CDR3 covers 15 residues. Looked up from germline, CDR1 is MGHRA and CDR2 is YSYEKL.

This sequence joins TRBV14 and TRBJ1-3; no definite D call. CDR3 length equals 12 residues. Per germline, CDR1 SGHDN and CDR2 FVKESK. Between the trimmed V and J ends, which lost 4 bases and 7 bases, there was a span of 8 bases. The chain's CDR3 is CASSLNRNTIYF. CDR3 in DNA: TGTGCCAGCAGCCTCAATCGGAACACCATATATTTT.

The rearrangement links TRBV14 to TRBJ2-5; 8 nucleotides agree with TRBD1. The CDR3 has 14 residues. Germline V gives CDR1 SGHDN, CDR2 FVKESK. J was trimmed by 5 bases and V by 4 bases; bases with no gene match: 6. CDR3 DNA sequence: TGTGCCAGCAGCCTGGACAGGGCCCGCGAGACCCAGTACTTC. Its translation is CASSLDRARETQYF.

V is TRBV28 and J is TRBJ2-1, with 10 bases identical to TRBD2. The CDR3 is 15 amino acids. Trimming removed 6 bases from V and 4 bases from J; junction bases left unmatched: 6. Germline-derived CDR1 and CDR2 are MDHEN and SYDVKM. CDR3 region: CASSRLAGVYNEQFF. The CDR3 nucleotides are TGTGCCAGCAGCCGACTAGCGGGCGTTTACAATGAGCAGTTCTTC.

The CDR3 DNA is TGCGCCAGCTACGGCGGGAGCGGAAACACCGGGGAGCTGTTTTTT. Protein: CASYGGSGNTGELFF. The rearrangement joins TRBV5-1 to TRBJ2-2; 7 positions match TRBD2. This CDR3 contains 15 residues. The J segment lost 2 bases and the V segment lost 7 bases, leaving 8 bases of the junction unmatched. Germline CDR1 reads SGHRS; CDR2 reads YFSETQ.

Note on this clone: Other DNA sequences in this sample translate to the same CDR3. V and J are TRBV18 and TRBJ2-5; no firm D call. Germline-derived CDR1 and CDR2 are KGHSH and LQKENI. V lost 0 bases, J lost 5 bases, and 7 bases lay in between. The CDR3 is 13 residues long. Here the CDR3 reads CASSPPSGETQYF. The CDR3 DNA follows: TGTGCCAGCTCACCACCATCTGGGGAGACCCAGTACTTC.

The chain links TRBV6-5 to TRBJ2-4, with no clear D. The CDR3 is 15 residues long. Trimming stripped 2 bases from V and 1 base from J, with 9 bases between. Germline V lookup: CDR1 MNHEY, CDR2 SVGAGI. This CDR3 is CASSYLNGAKNIQYF. The CDR3 DNA reads as TGTGCCAGCAGTTACCTTAACGGGGCCAAAAACATTCAGTACTTC.

The chain is built from TRBV11-3 and TRBJ2-3; 7 bases agree with TRBD2. This CDR3 is built from 14 residues. CDR1 and CDR2 (germline): SGHNT, YENEEA. The V and J ends lost 5 bases and 4 bases, in that order; junction bases with no gene match: 6. The DNA of the CDR3 is TGTGCCAGCAGCGTGGCCCGGGGGGCAGATACGCAGTATTTT. Its translation: CASSVARGADTQYF.

The chain joins TRBV28 to TRBJ2-7; possible D gene TRBD2, 6 bases. This CDR3 is 17 amino acids long. Trimming shortened V by 4 bases and J by 0 bases, and 19 bases separated the two germline ends. From germline, CDR1 is MDHEN and CDR2 SYDVKM. Here the CDR3 reads CASSWILRGSFSYEQYF. CDR3 bases: TGTGCCAGCAGTTGGATTTTGCGGGGTTCTTTCTCCTACGAGCAGTACTTC.

This chain links TRBV6-5 with TRBJ1-5, with unresolved D. Germline lookup yields CDR1 MNHEY and CDR2 SVGAGI. The V end lost 6 bases, the J end lost 3 bases, and 15 bases lay between the germline ends. This CDR3 contains 15 residues. The CDR3 DNA follows: TGTGCCAGCAGCCCGGCGCAGGTTAACAATCAGCCCCAGCATTTT. Translated: CASSPAQVNNQPQHF.

The rearrangement links TRBV19 to TRBJ2-1; D not resolved. From germline, CDR1 is LNHDA and CDR2 SQIVND (reference sequence). The CDR3 runs to 10 residues. Trimming pared 8 bases from V and 7 bases from J, leaving 6 bases between. CDR3 residues: CASFGNEQFF. CDR3 bases: TGTGCCAGTTTTGGAAATGAGCAGTTCTTC.

The chain joins TRBV4-3 to TRBJ1-6; no clear D gene. The CDR3 is 16 amino acids. Germline CDR1 LGHNA, CDR2 YSLEER. V dropped 4 bases and J dropped 3 bases, with 13 bases sitting between them. CDR3 sequence: CASSPREGYYNSPLHF. The CDR3 DNA reads TGCGCCAGCAGCCCCCGGGAAGGTTACTATAATTCACCCCTCCACTTT.

V is TRBV4-2 and J is TRBJ2-1; 11 nucleotides line up with TRBD2. The germline CDR1 and CDR2 sequences are LGHNA and YNFKEQ. This CDR3 is 17 amino acids long. Unmatched junction bases numbered 7, after V lost 1 base and J lost 5 bases. The CDR3: CASSQAGSGREHNEQFF. The CDR3 DNA reads as TGTGCCAGCAGCCAAGCCGGTAGCGGGAGGGAACACAATGAGCAGTTCTTC.

This clone was seen just once. The chain combines TRBV4-1 with TRBJ2-1, with 11 bases that match TRBD2. This CDR3 spans 16 amino acids. After removal of 4 bases from V and 4 bases from J, the junction contained 6 bases not matched to a gene. Germline CDR1 MGHRA, CDR2 YSYEKL. CDR3 DNA: TGCGCCAGCAGCCTTTCGGGACTAGCGGCATACAATGAGCAGTTCTTC. Its protein product is CASSLSGLAAYNEQFF.